This entry describes one TCR beta chain. The antigen is not known. TCRdb independently ran MiXCR on the RT-PCR reads; one entry per CDR3 protein. The sample yields about 520,000 distinct CDR3 sequences, approximately 7.7% seen once. This entry belongs to a study of response to subunit inactivated influenza vaccine. General study results and limits: The authors suggested that every seasonal influenza vaccination recruits few new T cells.

This TCR came from a man in his fifties or sixties who received an inactivated influenza vaccine. The starting material was PBMCs from blood, obtained less than 30 months after vaccination.

The CDR3 sequence is CACHAGTGGNTIYF. The CDR3 coding sequence is TGTGCCTGCCACGCCGGGACAGGGGGAAACACCATATATTTT. The rearrangement joins TRBV30 to TRBJ1-3; TRBD1 aligns across 9 bases. V gave up 6 bases and J gave up 4 bases; unmatched junction bases: 7. Germline V CDR1 and CDR2: GTSNPN, SVGIG (reference sequence). The CDR3 covers 14 residues.